This is a list of T cell receptor beta chains from one sample in a study of naive and memory T cell subsets. TCRdb re-derived calls from the UMI-ligation and nested PCR reads in MiXCR, one entry per CDR3 protein. The sample carries about 37,000 distinct CDR3 sequences, 11% recorded once. The sequencing used skin, collected from a tuberculin skin test site. The receptors were sampled from an adult in good health. The conserved cysteine and the conserved F or W are not part of the CDR3 here.

V gene	J gene	CDR3 protein
TRBV4-2	TRBJ2-7	ASSPSPWTSGNYEQY
TRBV20-1	TRBJ2-7	SANALTYEQY
TRBV20-1	TRBJ2-5	SARDGAAGEWETQY
TRBV7-9	TRBJ1-3	ASSTIRSFHPGGGNTIY
TRBV27	TRBJ1-2	ASSPYGQGDYGYT
TRBV6-1	TRBJ2-7	ASSEVAGRRVAYEQY
TRBV7-9	TRBJ1-2	ASSLLTGGEGYT
TRBV20-1	TRBJ2-7	SARRVRGTGGYEQY
TRBV12-3/TRBV12-4	TRBJ2-1	ASSPPPGGFYNEQF
TRBV9	TRBJ1-2	ASSAHRDRV
TRBV12-3/TRBV12-4	TRBJ2-1	ASSSERGQF
TRBV13	TRBJ1-1	ASSLGGPQLGTEAF
TRBV29-1	TRBJ1-3	SVFLGGNTIY
TRBV5-5	TRBJ1-1	ASSLSQALNTEAF
TRBV5-1	TRBJ1-6	ASSLEDTPPLH
TRBV20-1	TRBJ2-3	SVSKTTDTQY
TRBV12-3/TRBV12-4	TRBJ2-7	ASSYQGQGAGSEQY
TRBV6-5	TRBJ2-1	ASSLQRTSGYYNEQF
TRBV2	TRBJ2-1	ANSSGLAGEVEQF
TRBV27	TRBJ2-2	ASSPRGDTGELF
TRBV29-1	TRBJ2-7	SVGSEYEQY
TRBV24-1	TRBJ2-5	ATSDAAVQETQY
TRBV27	TRBJ2-5	ASSLSSPTSGRQETQY